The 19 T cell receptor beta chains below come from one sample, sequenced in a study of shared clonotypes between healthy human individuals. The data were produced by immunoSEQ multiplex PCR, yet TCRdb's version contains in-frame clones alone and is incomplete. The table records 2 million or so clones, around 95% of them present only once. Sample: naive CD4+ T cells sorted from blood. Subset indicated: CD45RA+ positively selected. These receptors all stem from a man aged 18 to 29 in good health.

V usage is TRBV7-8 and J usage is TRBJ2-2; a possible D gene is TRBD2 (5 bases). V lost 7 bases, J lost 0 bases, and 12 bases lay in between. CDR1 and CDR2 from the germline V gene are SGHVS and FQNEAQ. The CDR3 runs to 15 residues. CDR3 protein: CASTRTEANTGELFF. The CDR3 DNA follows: TGTGCCAGCACCCGGACTGAAGCGAACACCGGGGAGCTGTTTTTT. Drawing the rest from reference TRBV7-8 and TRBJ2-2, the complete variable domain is GAGVSQSPRYKVAKRGQDVALRCDPISGHVSLFWYQQALGQGPEFLTYFQNEAQLDKSGLPSDRFFAERPEGSVSTLKIQRTQQEDSAVYLCASTRTEANTGELFFGEGSRLTVL.

The CDR3 DNA reads TGTGCCAGCAGCCCCGATTTACCCGGAAACACCATATATTTT. Translation gives CASSPDLPGNTIYF. V gene TRBV5-5 combines with J gene TRBJ1-3, with D uncertain. V was clipped by 4 bases and J by 4 bases, with 12 bases between them. The germline V gene has CDR1 SGHKS and CDR2 YYEKEE (reference sequence). The CDR3 runs to 14 residues.

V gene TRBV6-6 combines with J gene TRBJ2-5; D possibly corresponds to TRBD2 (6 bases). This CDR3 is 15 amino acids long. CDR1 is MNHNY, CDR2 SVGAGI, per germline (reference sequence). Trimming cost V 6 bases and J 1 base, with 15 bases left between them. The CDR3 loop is CASRRDGIGQETQYF. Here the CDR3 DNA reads TGTGCCAGCAGGCGGGATGGGATCGGCCAAGAGACCCAGTACTTC.

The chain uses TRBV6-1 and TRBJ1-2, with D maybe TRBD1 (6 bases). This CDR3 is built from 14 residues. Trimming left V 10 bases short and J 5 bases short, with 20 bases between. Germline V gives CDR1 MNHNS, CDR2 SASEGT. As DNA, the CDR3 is TGTGCCACCACAATGTTAGGACAGCCATATGGCTACACCTTC. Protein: CATTMLGQPYGYTF.

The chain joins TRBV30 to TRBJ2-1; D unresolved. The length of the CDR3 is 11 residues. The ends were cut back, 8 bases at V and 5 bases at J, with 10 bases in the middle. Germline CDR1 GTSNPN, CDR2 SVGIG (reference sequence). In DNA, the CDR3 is TGTGCCCGAAGCGCAAACAATGAGCAGTTCTTC. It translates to CARSANNEQFF.

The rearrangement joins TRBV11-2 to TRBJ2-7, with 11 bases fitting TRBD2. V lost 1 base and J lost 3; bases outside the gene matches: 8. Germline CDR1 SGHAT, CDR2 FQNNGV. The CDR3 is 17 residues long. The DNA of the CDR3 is TGTGCCAGCAGCTTAGGGAGGACTAGCGGGTTTGGCTACGAGCAGTACTTC. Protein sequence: CASSLGRTSGFGYEQYF.

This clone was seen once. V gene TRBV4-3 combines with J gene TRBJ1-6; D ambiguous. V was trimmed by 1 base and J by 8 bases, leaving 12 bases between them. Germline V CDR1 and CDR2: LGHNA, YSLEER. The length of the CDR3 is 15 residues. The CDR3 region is CASSQGVGYDSPLHF. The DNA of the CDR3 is TGCGCCAGCAGCCAAGGGGTGGGTTACGATTCACCCCTCCACTTT.

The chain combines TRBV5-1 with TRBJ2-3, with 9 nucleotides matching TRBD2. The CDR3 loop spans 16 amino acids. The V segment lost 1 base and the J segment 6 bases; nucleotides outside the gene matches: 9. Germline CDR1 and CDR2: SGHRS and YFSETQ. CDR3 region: CASSLYSREGLDTQYF. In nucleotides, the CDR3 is TGCGCCAGCAGCTTGTATTCGCGGGAGGGCCTCGATACGCAGTATTTT. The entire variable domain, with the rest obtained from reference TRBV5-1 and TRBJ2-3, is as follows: KAGVTQTPRYLIKTRGQQVTLSCSPISGHRSVSWYQQTPGQGLQFLFEYFSETQRNKGNFPGRFSGRQFSNSRSEMNVSTLELGDSALYLCASSLYSREGLDTQYFGPGTRLTVL.

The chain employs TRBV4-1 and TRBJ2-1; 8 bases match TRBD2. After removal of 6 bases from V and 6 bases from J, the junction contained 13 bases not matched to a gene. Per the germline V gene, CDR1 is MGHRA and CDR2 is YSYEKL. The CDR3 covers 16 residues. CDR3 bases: TGCGCCAGCAGGGCTAACGGGCGGGAGGTCGGCAATGAGCAGTTCTTC. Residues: CASRANGREVGNEQFF.

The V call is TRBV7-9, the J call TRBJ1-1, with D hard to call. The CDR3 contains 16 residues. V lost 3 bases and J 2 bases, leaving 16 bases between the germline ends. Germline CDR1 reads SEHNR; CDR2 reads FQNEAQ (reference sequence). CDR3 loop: CASSFSPRRENTEAFF. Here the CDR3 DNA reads TGTGCCAGCAGCTTTAGTCCCAGGAGGGAAAACACTGAAGCTTTCTTT. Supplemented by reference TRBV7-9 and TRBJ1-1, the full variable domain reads DTGVSQNPRHKITKRGQNVTFRCDPISEHNRLYWYRQTLGQGPEFLTYFQNEAQLEKSRLLSDRFSAERPKGSFSTLEIQRTEQGDSAMYLCASSFSPRRENTEAFFGQGTRLTVV.

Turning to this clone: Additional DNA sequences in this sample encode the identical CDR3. CDR3 nucleotides: TGTGCCAGCAGCTTAGGCAGAGTCTATGGCTACACCTTC. It specifies CASSLGRVYGYTF. The chain has TRBV7-2 and TRBJ1-2; no definite D call. The CDR3 consists of 13 residues. Germline CDR1 reads SGHTA; CDR2 reads FQGNSA. The V and J ends lost 1 base and 4 bases respectively, with 7 bases between them.

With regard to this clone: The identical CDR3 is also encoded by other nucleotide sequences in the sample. CDR3 nucleotides: TGTGCCAGTAGTCTACGACAAGAACTTATTACCGGGGAGCTGTTTTTT. Its translation is CASSLRQELITGELFF. The chain uses TRBV19 and TRBJ2-2, with unresolved D. The CDR3 runs 16 residues. Germline CDR1 is LNHDA and CDR2 is SQIVND (reference sequence). Trimming removed 5 bases at V and 5 bases at J, with 18 bases between.

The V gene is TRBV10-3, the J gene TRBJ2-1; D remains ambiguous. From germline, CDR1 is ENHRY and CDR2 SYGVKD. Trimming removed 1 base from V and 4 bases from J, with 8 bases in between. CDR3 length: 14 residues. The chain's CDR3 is CAISELMGYNEQFF. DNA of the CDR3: TGTGCCATCAGTGAGTTAATGGGGTACAATGAGCAGTTCTTC.

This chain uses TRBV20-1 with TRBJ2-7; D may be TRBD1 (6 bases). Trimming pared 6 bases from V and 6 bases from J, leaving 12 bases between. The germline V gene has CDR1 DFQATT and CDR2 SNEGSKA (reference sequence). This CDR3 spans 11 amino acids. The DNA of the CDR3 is TGCAGTGCATATCAGGGGTCCGAGCAGTACTTC. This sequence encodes CSAYQGSEQYF.

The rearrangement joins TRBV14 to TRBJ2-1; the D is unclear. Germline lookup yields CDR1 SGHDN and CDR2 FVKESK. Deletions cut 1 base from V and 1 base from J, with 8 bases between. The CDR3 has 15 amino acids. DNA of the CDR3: TGTGCCAGCAGCCAAGTACCCGGGTCCTACAATGAGCAGTTCTTC. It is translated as CASSQVPGSYNEQFF.

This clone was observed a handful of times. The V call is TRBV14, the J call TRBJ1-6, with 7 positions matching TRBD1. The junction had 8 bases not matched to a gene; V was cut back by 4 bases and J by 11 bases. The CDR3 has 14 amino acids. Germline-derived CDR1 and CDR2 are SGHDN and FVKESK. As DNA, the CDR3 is TGTGCCAGCAGCCTCCTTTGGACAGGAGCACCCCTCCACTTT. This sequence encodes CASSLLWTGAPLHF.

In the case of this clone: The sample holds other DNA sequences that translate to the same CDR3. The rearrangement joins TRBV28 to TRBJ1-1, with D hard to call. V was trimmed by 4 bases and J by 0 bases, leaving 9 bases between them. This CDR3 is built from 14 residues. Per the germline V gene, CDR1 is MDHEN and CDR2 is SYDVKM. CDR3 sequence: CASSSPGLNTEAFF. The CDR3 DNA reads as TGTGCCAGCAGTTCCCCCGGGCTGAACACTGAAGCTTTCTTT. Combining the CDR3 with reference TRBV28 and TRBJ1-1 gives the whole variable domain DVKVTQSSRYLVKRTGEKVFLECVQDMDHENMFWYRQDPGLGLRLIYFSYDVKMKEKGDIPEGYSVSREKKERFSLILESASTNQTSMYLCASSSPGLNTEAFFGQGTRLTVV.

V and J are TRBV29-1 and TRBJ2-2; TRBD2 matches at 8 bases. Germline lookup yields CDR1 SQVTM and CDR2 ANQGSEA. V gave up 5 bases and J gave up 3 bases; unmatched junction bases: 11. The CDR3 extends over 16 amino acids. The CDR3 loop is CSVSTPGLVDTGELFF. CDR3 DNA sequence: TGCAGCGTTTCCACCCCGGGACTAGTCGACACCGGGGAGCTGTTTTTT.

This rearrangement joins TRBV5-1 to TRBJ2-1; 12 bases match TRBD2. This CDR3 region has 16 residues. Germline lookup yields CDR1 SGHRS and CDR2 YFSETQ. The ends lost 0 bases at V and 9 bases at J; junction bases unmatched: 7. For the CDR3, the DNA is TGCGCCAGCAGCTTGGCTGGACTAGCGGGGTCGTCTGAGCAGTTCTTC. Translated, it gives CASSLAGLAGSSEQFF. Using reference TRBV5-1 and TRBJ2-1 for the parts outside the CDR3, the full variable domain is KAGVTQTPRYLIKTRGQQVTLSCSPISGHRSVSWYQQTPGQGLQFLFEYFSETQRNKGNFPGRFSGRQFSNSRSEMNVSTLELGDSALYLCASSLAGLAGSSEQFFGPGTRLTVL.